This T cell receptor beta chain was documented in a study of T cell changes during pregnancy in multiple sclerosis. The CDR3 sequence is 12 residues long. Germline CDR1 reads MRHNA; CDR2 reads SNTAGT. Between the trimmed V and J ends, which lost 2 bases and 6 bases, there was a span of 7 bases. The method was immunoSEQ multiplex PCR; TCRdb's version includes in-frame clones alone and lacks a portion of them. The sample includes approximately 40,000 clones, roughly 90% of them seen just once. The specimen comprised CD8+ T cells from peripheral blood mononuclear cells, sampled in the third trimester of pregnancy. The TCR comes from a female donor with multiple sclerosis, enrolled in a pregnancy study. The V call is TRBV6-4, the J call TRBJ1-1; D is ambiguous. DNA for the CDR3: TGTGCCAGCAGTGACGGAGGGTCTGAAGCTTTCTTT. It specifies CASSDGGSEAFF.